The 20 T cell receptor beta chains given below trace back to one sample, sequenced in a study of T cells in Graves' hyperthyroidism and ophthalmopathy. Researchers amplified the TCR beta CDR3 regions from RNA transcripts. The study used the HTBI primer set for a first-round RT-PCR of the TCR CDR3. TCRdb re-analysed the multiplex PCR reads in MiXCR, keeping a single row per CDR3 protein. The sample contains around 620,000 distinct CDR3 sequences, more than 45% of which appear only once. Sequencing was carried out using peripheral blood or thyroid tissue (not recorded which). These receptors originate from an adult woman with Graves' disease, either hyperthyroidism or ophthalmopathy (not recorded which).

V usage is TRBV29-1 and J usage is TRBJ1-2; D gene uncertain. CDR1 SQVTM and CDR2 ANQGSEA come from the germline V gene. The CDR3 consists of 13 residues. Trimming stripped 3 bases from V and 8 bases from J, with 16 bases between. The CDR3 sequence: CSVDGALDLGYTF. The CDR3, as DNA: TGCAGCGTTGACGGTGCACTAGATTTGGGCTACACCTTC.

About this clonotype: A read error may account for a junction end that differs from germline. This rearrangement joins TRBV15 to TRBJ2-5, with no clear D. The CDR3 is 10 residues long. The germline gives CDR1 LNHNV, CDR2 YYDKDF (reference sequence). CDR3 sequence (DNA): TGTGCCACCAGCCAGGAGACCCCGTACTTC. It specifies CATSQETPYF.

Concerning this clonotype itself: The germline gene is not matched at one end of the junction; a read error may be the cause. The J gene is TRBJ1-5, the V gene TRBV9; D remains ambiguous. This CDR3 has 10 amino acids. CDR1 is SGDLS, CDR2 YYNGEE, per germline. CDR3 bases: TGTGCCAGCATCGAGGCCGGGGAGCTGTTT. This encodes CASIEAGELF.

This clonotype was detected ten times or more. The chain couples TRBV30 to TRBJ2-7; D unclear. Germline V gene data show CDR1 as GTSNPN and CDR2 as SVGIG (reference sequence). There are 11 residues in the CDR3. The germline V and J ends were trimmed by 5 bases and 6 bases, with 11 bases remaining between them. The CDR3 DNA reads TGTGCCTGGTCTCCCCAACGCGAGCAGTACTTC. Residues: CAWSPQREQYF.

The chain joins TRBV15 to TRBJ1-5; D gene ambiguous. The CDR3 runs to 13 residues. Trimming took off 0 bases at V and 5 bases at J, with 5 bases between the two ends. The V gene's germline CDR1 is LNHNV and CDR2 YYDKDF (reference sequence). This chain's CDR3 is CATSRDLDQPQHF. CDR3 coding DNA: TGTGCCACCAGCAGAGATCTAGATCAGCCCCAGCATTTT.

The rearrangement uses TRBV11-2 and TRBJ1-2; maybe TRBD1 (5 bases). Trimming removed 5 bases from V and 3 bases from J, with 10 bases in between. The CDR3 contains 13 residues. Germline V lookup: CDR1 SGHAT, CDR2 FQNNGV. CDR3 protein: CASSGAVDYGYTF. For the CDR3, the DNA is TGTGCCAGCAGCGGGGCGGTGGACTATGGCTACACCTTC.

This clonotype was detected a few times. The genes are TRBV29-1 and TRBJ2-2; 13 bases match TRBD2. The germline V gene has CDR1 SQVTM and CDR2 ANQGSEA. The CDR3 spans 14 residues. The ends lost 6 bases at V and 6 bases at J; junction bases unmatched: 4. CDR3 nucleotide sequence: TGCAGCGTCGCCGGGACTAGCGGGGCCGGGGAGCTGTTTTTT. Encoded protein: CSVAGTSGAGELFF.

The V gene is TRBV24-1, the J gene TRBJ2-1; TRBD1 is a possible D gene (6 bases). Germline V CDR1 and CDR2: KGHDR, SFDVKD. This CDR3 region has 17 residues. Trimming shortened V by 1 base and J by 7 bases, and 19 bases separated the two germline ends. CDR3 DNA sequence: TGTGCCACCAGTGATTTACCGGGACGGCAGGGGAATAATGAGCAGTTCTTC. Encoded protein: CATSDLPGRQGNNEQFF.

In its sample, this clonotype was seen many times. The DNA of the CDR3 is TGCGCCAGCAGCTCCTCTGCAGGAGGCGGTACCGGGGAGCTGTTTTTT. This encodes CASSSSAGGGTGELFF. This chain connects TRBV5-1 to TRBJ2-2, with a possible D match to TRBD2 (5 bases). V was shortened by 3 bases and J by 5 bases, with 17 bases between the two germline ends. The CDR3 runs 16 residues. CDR1 SGHRS and CDR2 YFSETQ come from the germline V gene. The whole variable domain, filled in from reference TRBV5-1 and TRBJ2-2, reads KAGVTQTPRYLIKTRGQQVTLSCSPISGHRSVSWYQQTPGQGLQFLFEYFSETQRNKGNFPGRFSGRQFSNSRSEMNVSTLELGDSALYLCASSSSAGGGTGELFFGEGSRLTVL.

This clonotype was seen many times. The chain couples TRBV9 to TRBJ1-6; D call uncertain. CDR1 is SGDLS and CDR2 is YYNGEE in the germline V gene. This CDR3 region has 15 residues. V lost 3 bases to trimming and J lost 0 bases, with 7 bases between them. CDR3 coding DNA: TGTGCCAGCAGCGCCGAAAGCTCCTATAATTCACCCCTCCACTTT. It is translated as CASSAESSYNSPLHF.

V and J are TRBV6-5 and TRBJ2-5; D is perhaps TRBD2 (7 bases). This CDR3 is built from 15 residues. Germline CDR1 and CDR2: MNHEY and SVGAGI. V was cut by 4 bases and J by 2 bases, with 14 bases left in between. CDR3 amino acids: CASSLSAGAQETQYF. The CDR3 DNA reads TGTGCCAGCAGTTTAAGTGCGGGGGCGCAAGAGACCCAGTACTTC.

CDR3 in DNA: TGCGCCAGCAGGCGATCCAGACAGGGGTACACCTTC. As protein: CASRRSRQGYTF. The chain links TRBV5-1 to TRBJ1-2; 8 positions match TRBD1. CDR1 is SGHRS, CDR2 YFSETQ, per germline. The CDR3 runs 12 residues. J was trimmed by 11 bases and V by 5 bases; bases with no gene match: 8. The full variable domain, with the rest looked up from reference TRBV5-1 and TRBJ1-2, is KAGVTQTPRYLIKTRGQQVTLSCSPISGHRSVSWYQQTPGQGLQFLFEYFSETQRNKGNFPGRFSGRQFSNSRSEMNVSTLELGDSALYLCASRRSRQGYTFGSGTRLTVV.

J is TRBJ1-6 and V is TRBV4-1; 7 bases line up with TRBD1. Germline V lookup: CDR1 MGHRA, CDR2 YSYEKL. V shed 3 bases, J shed 9 bases, and the junction held 11 bases outside the gene matches. This CDR3 is built from 16 residues. The DNA of the CDR3 is TGCGCCAGCAGCCAGAAGGACAGGTCTTCGAGTTCACCCCTCCACTTT. Translated, it gives CASSQKDRSSSSPLHF.

This clonotype was seen many times. The genes are TRBV5-1 and TRBJ2-5; 9 positions match TRBD1. CDR1 and CDR2 from the germline V gene are SGHRS and YFSETQ. Trimming took 2 bases from V and 3 from J; bases not matched to a gene: 5. The CDR3 extends over 15 amino acids. This chain's CDR3 is CASSLNRQGEETQYF. The CDR3 DNA reads as TGCGCCAGCAGCTTAAACCGACAGGGGGAAGAGACCCAGTACTTC.

The rearrangement links TRBV7-9 to TRBJ1-4, with 12 bases aligning to TRBD1. Trimming removed 4 bases from V and 10 bases from J; junction bases left unmatched: 4. Looked up from germline, CDR1 is SEHNR and CDR2 is FQNEAQ (reference sequence). The CDR3 extends over 14 amino acids. CDR3: CASSSGQGAVKLFF. The DNA for the CDR3 is TGTGCCAGCAGCTCGGGACAGGGGGCCGTAAAACTGTTTTTT. Combining the CDR3 with reference TRBV7-9 and TRBJ1-4 gives the whole variable domain DTGVSQNPRHKITKRGQNVTFRCDPISEHNRLYWYRQTLGQGPEFLTYFQNEAQLEKSRLLSDRFSAERPKGSFSTLEIQRTEQGDSAMYLCASSSGQGAVKLFFGSGTQLSVL.

This chain connects TRBV7-6 to TRBJ2-2, with D perhaps matching TRBD1 (5 bases). The germline CDR1 and CDR2 sequences are SGHVS and FNYEAQ. CDR3 length equals 13 residues. Trimming left V 4 bases short and J 4 bases short, with 7 bases between. The CDR3 loop reads CASSWGLTGELFF. CDR3 nucleotide sequence: TGTGCCAGCAGCTGGGGCCTCACCGGGGAGCTGTTTTTT. The whole variable domain, remainder taken from reference TRBV7-6 and TRBJ2-2, is GAGVSQSPRYKVTKRGQDVALRCDPISGHVSLYWYRQALGQGPEFLTYFNYEAQQDKSGLPNDRFSAERPEGSISTLTIQRTEQRDSAMYRCASSWGLTGELFFGEGSRLTVL.

This clonotype occurred a few times. J is TRBJ2-7 and V is TRBV7-8; 9 nucleotides align to TRBD1. V trimming: 6 bases; J trimming: 6 bases; junction bases outside the gene matches: 9. CDR3 size: 14 residues. From germline, CDR1 is SGHVS and CDR2 FQNEAQ. The CDR3 coding sequence is TGTGCCAGCAGTAGCCCGGGACAGGGAGGCGAGCAGTACTTC. Amino acids: CASSSPGQGGEQYF.

J is TRBJ2-5 and V is TRBV24-1; D may be TRBD2 (6 bases). V shed 6 bases and J shed 1 base, with 11 bases lying between them. Germline V gene lookup returns CDR1 KGHDR and CDR2 SFDVKD. This CDR3 is built from 14 residues. The CDR3 bases are TGTGCCACCAGTTTGGCGGGGCCCCAAGAGACCCAGTACTTC. Its translation is CATSLAGPQETQYF.

In its sample, this clonotype was seen many times. The chain has TRBV2 and TRBJ2-2; D might be TRBD1 (7 bases). The CDR3 has 15 residues. The germline gives CDR1 SNHLY, CDR2 FYNNEI. V dropped 7 bases and J dropped 2 bases, with 14 bases sitting between them. CDR3 in DNA: TGTGCCAGCATGGGCGGGACAGTTAACACCGGGGAGCTGTTTTTT. It translates to CASMGGTVNTGELFF.

This clonotype was detected ten times or more. The rearrangement joins TRBV5-1 to TRBJ1-1; 8 nucleotides match TRBD1. CDR1 is SGHRS, CDR2 YFSETQ, per germline. V lost 4 bases and J lost 1; bases outside the gene matches: 3. CDR3 length equals 14 residues. The CDR3 DNA reads as TGCGCCAGCAGCCCTGGGACAGGGAACACTGAAGCTTTCTTT. Translated: CASSPGTGNTEAFF.